The source of this T cell receptor beta chain is a study of cytomegalovirus exposure and HLA in healthy donors. Whole-study results and caveats: DRB1 had the most TCR associations and HLA-C the fewest, a later analysis found, with rates varying by HLA locus.

Donors consisted of healthy bone marrow donors. There are 15 residues in the CDR3. CDR1 SGDLS and CDR2 YYNGEE come from the germline V gene. V was pared by 0 bases and J by 4 bases, with 10 bases between. Primers for the PCR totalled 60 Vbeta and 13 Jbeta. Some clones are missing from TCRdb's copy, which holds only in-frame ones; the method was immunoSEQ multiplex PCR. The data contain about 99,000 clones, approximately 80% of them singletons. As regards this clone: The target antigen is unknown.

The sequenced sample consisted of PBMCs. This receptor was identified in a woman aged 18-29 years in good health and CMV-seropositive. This chain connects TRBV9 to TRBJ2-2; possibly TRBD2 for D (6 bases). The CDR3 is CASSVGAGPTGELFF. CDR3 sequence (DNA): TGTGCCAGCAGCGTAGGCGCGGGACCCACCGGGGAGCTGTTTTTT.